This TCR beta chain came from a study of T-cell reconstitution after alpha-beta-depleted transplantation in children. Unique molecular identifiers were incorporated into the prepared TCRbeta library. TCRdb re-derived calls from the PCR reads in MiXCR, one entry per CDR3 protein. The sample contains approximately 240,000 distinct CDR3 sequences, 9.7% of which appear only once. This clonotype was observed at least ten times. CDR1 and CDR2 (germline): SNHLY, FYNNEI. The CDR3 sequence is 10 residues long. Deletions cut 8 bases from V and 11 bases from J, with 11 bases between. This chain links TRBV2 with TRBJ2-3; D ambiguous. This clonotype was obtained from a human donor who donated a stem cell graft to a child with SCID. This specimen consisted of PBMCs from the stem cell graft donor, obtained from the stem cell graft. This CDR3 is CASSRGWQYF. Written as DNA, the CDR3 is TGTGCCAGCTCCCGTGGGTGGCAGTATTTT.